The 15 T cell receptor beta chains given below trace back to one sample, sequenced in a study of blood T cell repertoires in COVID-19. The table came from immunoSEQ multiplex PCR; TCRdb's copy has only in-frame clones and leaves some out. The sample lists 200,000 to 300,000 clones, about nine tenths occurring once. Input material: peripheral blood. These receptors came from a man aged 55 to 70 who had recovered from COVID-19.

This clone was counted between two and nine times. CDR3 bases: TGTGCCACCAGTGACGATGACAGAAGCAATCAGCCCCAGCATTTT. The encoded protein is CATSDDDRSNQPQHF. J is TRBJ1-5 and V is TRBV24-1; a weak D match, TRBD1 (5 bases). Between the trimmed V and J ends, which lost 4 bases and 1 base, there was a span of 10 bases. The CDR3 consists of 15 residues. Germline V CDR1 and CDR2: KGHDR, SFDVKD.

The J gene is TRBJ1-1, the V gene TRBV5-1, with D uncertain. CDR1 and CDR2 from the germline V gene are SGHRS and YFSETQ. The length of the CDR3 is 15 residues. Deletions cut 0 bases from V and 1 base from J, with 10 bases between. The CDR3 DNA sequence: TGCGCCAGCAGCTTGGCCGGGGATGGGAACACTGAAGCTTTCTTT. Encoded protein: CASSLAGDGNTEAFF.

This chain joins TRBV19 and TRBJ2-3, with 10 bases fitting TRBD2. V shed 0 bases and J 1 base; nucleotides not matched to a gene: 4. The CDR3 totals 17 residues. Germline CDR1 reads LNHDA; CDR2 reads SQIVND (reference sequence). CDR3 bases: TGTGCCAGTAGTATAGATCTAGCGGGGGTCCGCACAGATACGCAGTATTTT. Protein: CASSIDLAGVRTDTQYF.

The genes are TRBV3-1 (or the pseudogene TRBV3-2) and TRBJ1-1; TRBD1 is a possible D gene (6 bases). Germline loops: CDR1 LGHDT, CDR2 YNNKEL (reference sequence). The CDR3 is 12 residues long. V lost 2 bases, J lost 11 bases, and 12 bases lay in between. The CDR3: CASSQTGIGAFF. DNA of the CDR3: TGTGCCAGCAGCCAAACAGGGATCGGGGCTTTCTTT.

The rearrangement joins TRBV6-5 to TRBJ1-6, with TRBD1 as a possible D gene (5 bases). From germline, CDR1 is MNHEY and CDR2 SVGAGI. Trimming took 3 bases from V and 7 from J, leaving 10 bases between them. CDR3 length equals 14 residues. The CDR3: CASSYDGGNSPLHF. The CDR3 bases are TGTGCCAGCAGTTATGACGGGGGAAATTCACCCCTCCACTTT.

The chain employs TRBV7-9 and TRBJ2-5; no definite D call. Germline CDR1 and CDR2: SEHNR and FQNEAQ (reference sequence). V was cut by 1 base and J by 5 bases, with 11 bases left in between. The CDR3 is 14 residues long. The CDR3 sequence: CASSLVLGQETQYF. The CDR3 nucleotides read TGTGCCAGCAGCTTAGTCCTAGGTCAGGAGACCCAGTACTTC.

The chain uses TRBV7-9 and TRBJ1-2; 7 positions agree with TRBD1. V gave up 4 bases and J gave up 12 bases; unmatched junction bases: 11. The germline V gene encodes CDR1 SEHNR and CDR2 FQNEAQ (reference sequence). CDR3 length: 13 residues. CDR3 DNA sequence: TGTGCCAGCAGCTCTGGCGCAGGGGGTGGGAACACCTTC. This encodes CASSSGAGGGNTF.

The J gene is TRBJ2-1, the V gene TRBV18; D uncertain. CDR3 size: 14 residues. CDR1 is KGHSH and CDR2 is LQKENI in the germline V gene. Trimming stripped 0 bases from V and 7 bases from J, with 10 bases between. The CDR3: CASSPPYRENEQFF. CDR3 coding DNA: TGTGCCAGCTCACCACCTTACAGAGAGAATGAGCAGTTCTTC.

The chain joins TRBV5-1 to TRBJ1-5; D gene uncertain. Germline lookup yields CDR1 SGHRS and CDR2 YFSETQ. The CDR3 extends over 14 amino acids. The V end lost 0 bases, the J end lost 7 bases, and 11 bases lay between the germline ends. CDR3 residues: CASSLVPGYQPQHF. The CDR3 DNA reads TGCGCCAGCAGCTTGGTTCCGGGGTACCAGCCCCAGCATTTT.

This clone came up once. The rearrangement uses TRBV5-1 and TRBJ1-1; maybe TRBD1 (6 bases). The V and J ends lost 6 bases and 7 bases respectively, with 22 bases between them. Germline V CDR1 and CDR2: SGHRS, YFSETQ. CDR3 length: 15 residues. The CDR3 is CASNPPGVSGHEAFF. CDR3 nucleotide sequence: TGCGCCAGCAACCCGCCCGGGGTTTCGGGACATGAAGCTTTCTTT.

The chain joins TRBV4-1 to TRBJ1-1; perhaps TRBD1 as D (6 bases). Germline V gives CDR1 MGHRA, CDR2 YSYEKL. Trimming removed 4 bases at V and 1 base at J, with 13 bases between. The CDR3 runs to 15 residues. In DNA, the CDR3 is TGCGCCAGCAGCCGAACGGGACACCCGAACACTGAAGCTTTCTTT. Translated: CASSRTGHPNTEAFF.

The chain recombines TRBV2 with TRBJ1-2, with a tentative D call TRBD1 (5 bases). The V end was cut by 0 bases, the J end by 8 bases, with 16 bases between. This CDR3 comprises 15 residues. CDR1 and CDR2 from the germline V gene are SNHLY and FYNNEI. The CDR3 sequence: CASSEAWGREGGYTF. In DNA, the CDR3 is TGTGCCAGCAGTGAAGCTTGGGGCAGGGAGGGCGGCTACACCTTC.

This clone has a handful of counts. The chain has TRBV7-9 and TRBJ1-5; the D gene is possibly TRBD1 (5 bases). The V end lost 5 bases, the J end lost 0 bases, and 8 bases lay between the germline ends. The length of the CDR3 is 14 residues. The V gene's germline CDR1 is SEHNR and CDR2 FQNEAQ (reference sequence). For the CDR3, the DNA is TGTGCCAGCAGCCTCGACAGTAGCAATCAGCCCCAGCATTTT. This translates into CASSLDSSNQPQHF. The full variable domain, its missing parts supplied by reference TRBV7-9 and TRBJ1-5, is DTGVSQNPRHKITKRGQNVTFRCDPISEHNRLYWYRQTLGQGPEFLTYFQNEAQLEKSRLLSDRFSAERPKGSFSTLEIQRTEQGDSAMYLCASSLDSSNQPQHFGDGTRLSIL.

This chain links TRBV10-3 with TRBJ2-5; 15 bases are a match to TRBD2. The V and J ends lost 2 bases and 1 base, in that order; junction bases with no gene match: 8. CDR1 is ENHRY and CDR2 is SYGVKD in the germline V gene. The CDR3 totals 19 residues. The CDR3 loop is CAISEGWTSGGARQETQYF. In nucleotides, the CDR3 is TGTGCCATCAGTGAGGGTTGGACTAGCGGGGGGGCTCGCCAAGAGACCCAGTACTTC.

The V call is TRBV23-1, the J call TRBJ1-1; the D is unclear. Being an ORF, TRBV23-1 has a function that is uncertain. Trimming took 0 bases from V and 1 from J, leaving 24 bases between them. This CDR3 has 20 amino acids. The CDR3 sequence is CASSQSSLRRRPFSNTEAFF. CDR3 DNA: TGCGCCAGCAGTCAATCGTCGCTGAGGAGGCGGCCGTTCTCGAACACTGAAGCTTTCTTT.